This T cell receptor beta chain was sequenced for a study of cytomegalovirus exposure and HLA in healthy donors (dated by TCRdb to the late 2010s). Study-wide context: An earlier analysis of 550 to 700 of the donors reported roughly 300 Gb of sequence data and roughly 100 million unique TCR beta sequences from about 179 million T cells. An early release that covered about 640 HLA-typed donors contained 250 to 350 gigabases of sequencing data and 75 million to 100 million unique TCR sequences. Of the 398 genotyped donors, over 65% fell in the genetic ancestry cluster associated with self-reported Caucasian donors. The aim of the study was to test whether cataloging public T cell receptors could identify signatures of past pathogen exposure. The study profiled the T cell repertoires of about 720 subjects by immunosequencing and related them to cytomegalovirus serostatus. A separate validation cohort of 100 to 150 different subjects was used in addition to the approximately 700-subject first cohort. The study combined high-throughput TCR immunosequencing, statistical association of individual TCRs with disease status, and machine learning to predict cytomegalovirus infection status. To study patterns of TCR occurrence, a later analysis re-analyzed previously published TCR beta repertoires from 550 to 800 donors and added high-resolution HLA genotyping. Rather than using new phenotypic data, the later analysis identified candidate immune exposures from TCR beta sequences and from how often those sequences occurred across donors. An earlier analysis of roughly 580 of the donors used high-throughput TCR beta sequencing to judge whether each TCR beta V gene segment behaved as functional or pseudogenic. Alongside the repertoire data, information on donor age, sex, ethnicity and CMV serostatus was compiled. In a later genetic analysis, genome-wide SNP genotypes for about three fifths of the roughly 670 donors were used, and that subset was treated as a discovery cohort. All discovery cohort repertoires had been generated on a single sequencing platform. Class I and class II HLA loci were covered by the typing at four-digit resolution. Typing coverage varied by locus: roughly 629-640 donors for A, B, C, DRB1 and DQB1; approximately 560 for DQA1; 600 to 610 for DPA1; some 470 for DPB1. Several DR-DQ haplotypes were treated as single units for association and clustering because of strong linkage in the cohort. On average, roughly 250,000 unique TCR beta nucleotide sequences were sequenced per donor among 350 to 400 genotyped donors of the cohort, with 15% to 20% of those sequences being non-productive. What the work shows at the level of the full study, not this receptor alone: In a later analysis, 16,951 TCR beta sequences were associated with specific HLA alleles at a false discovery rate of 0.05. Some IMGT-functional V segments, including TRBV6-2 and TRBV6-3, could not be distinguished by the 87-base-pair reads and were therefore excluded. Sequencing depth was assumed to be roughly uniform across donors in the presence/absence analyses, though that assumption may not hold. In a later analysis, HLA-associated TCR beta chains were found to be more clonally expanded and to have lower generation probabilities than equally common non-associated chains. V-gene and J-gene trimming of TCR beta chains was associated with a missense DCLRE1C variant in a later genetic analysis, and the association was replicated in an independent cohort. According to the authors, the approach could potentially be generalized to other disease states and immunological phenotypes. Because HLA typing was unavailable for some donors at each locus, only the typed subset was used in association tests. According to a later genetic analysis, donors in an Asian-associated ancestry cluster had fewer N-insertions in productive TCRs than the approximately 650-donor mean. Because counts were too low, seventeen rarely observed V segments, including chromosome 9 orphons, were left out of the earlier analysis of 587 of the donors. In a later analysis, TCR association rates were found to vary across HLA loci, with the most associated TCRs seen for DRB1 alleles and the fewest for HLA-C alleles. Linkage disequilibrium might explain the correlated functional status among segregating V segments, but an unknown experimental factor could not be ruled out. In an earlier analysis of around 600 of the donors, most TCR beta V segments were observed in productive rearrangements about 87% or about 30% of the time, broadly matching IMGT annotations. Across donors, most TCR sequences were observed very rarely, whereas some public TCRs were present in many individuals. A later analysis reported that several top co-occurrence clusters appeared linked to parvovirus B19, influenza, CMV and Epstein-Barr virus. The classifier was reported to diagnose cytomegalovirus status with high specificity and sensitivity in both the original and validation cohorts. A cluster of highly shared sequence variants was judged likely to represent a technical artifact of the sequencing pipeline. When HLA alleles, especially DR and DQ, strongly co-occurred, TCR associations were difficult to assign to individual alleles. Only TCR beta chains were sequenced in this cohort, and the absence of alpha or paired-chain data limited detectable features. A further reported finding was that TCR beta sequences accurately predicted the HLA-A and HLA-B alleles for most subjects in the first cohort. According to a later analysis, most CMV-associated TCR beta chains appeared to be HLA-restricted, and the HLA associations seemed to be driven largely by CMV exposure. The study gave a list of more than 150 TCR beta chains associated with cytomegalovirus. The only immune exposure information available for the cohort was CMV serostatus. A few of the identified cytomegalovirus-associated TCR beta chains were confirmed in vitro to be specific for cytomegalovirus antigens.

Libraries were made using the immunoSEQ multiplex PCR assay. The multiplex PCR relied on a mix of 60 forward primers for TCR Vbeta segments and 13 reverse primers for TCR Jbeta segments. A multiplex PCR assay on genomic DNA amplified the CDR3 region of rearranged TCR beta genes. Amplified TCR beta libraries were sequenced as 87-base-pair reads on the Illumina HiSeq System. The source study handled its data this way. Across the 500 to 700 repertoires, a later analysis counted tens of millions of unique TCR beta chains, around 11 million of which were shared by at least two donors. To remove PCR and sequencing errors, raw reads were error-corrected and collapsed into unique sequences using a nearest-neighbor algorithm that merged closely related sequences. Alignment of CDR3 sequences to IMGT reference sequences was used to assign V, D and J gene segments. Each retained sequence needed at least a six-nucleotide match to both a V gene segment and a J gene segment. Rearrangements were called productive when the CDR3 lacked stop codons and stayed in frame with V and J; all others were non-productive. CDR3 was defined by IMGT convention, running from the second conserved V-encoded cysteine to the conserved J-encoded phenylalanine. In an earlier analysis of around 540 of the donors, sequences lacking an unambiguous match to a single V gene segment were excluded. In an earlier analysis of a few hundred of the donors, V segments were called functional above 56.7% productive rearrangements and were called segregating when the between-donor standard deviation exceeded 5%. A statistical classification framework was built to diagnose cytomegalovirus status from the catalog of TCR beta chain sequences. A later analysis assigned V and J genes by comparing TCR nucleotide sequences with IMGT/GENE-DB human TR gene sequences. Using the TCRdist pipeline, a later analysis assigned CDR3 sequences along with most-parsimonious VDJ recombination scenarios. A later analysis defined each TCR beta chain by its CDR3 amino acid sequence plus V-gene family, and excluded reads lacking a unique V-gene family. To address suspected cross-contamination and a sequencing artifact, a later analysis removed under 600 highly shared, low-generation-probability nucleotide sequences. For each public chain, a later analysis derived a clonal expansion index from normalized ranks of inferred template counts within each repertoire. A later analysis computed generation probabilities with a VDJ recombination model fitted to out-of-frame rearrangements, and checked the results against IGoR. In a later analysis, hypergeometric tests were used to score TCR-TCR, TCR-HLA and TCR-CMV co-occurrence, with a repertoire-size bias correction applied to TCR pairs. A later analysis estimated false discovery rates by permuting HLA or CMV assignments 20 times. In a later analysis, co-occurring TCRs were grouped using DBSCAN, with TCRdist sequence similarity added in when clustering inside HLA-allele-positive subsets. Repertoires with fewer than 30,000 or more than 120,000 public chains were left out of co-occurrence clustering, as were a handful of repertoires with anomalous nucleotide sharing. As stored in TCRdb, this immuneACCESS dataset retains in-frame rearrangements with V and J assigned. A fraction of the clones does not appear; measured against another copy, unresolved V genes explain less than half of the discrepancy, and the remainder lacks a known reason. The V and J calls and clone size come from that table; D and trimming were worked out from the DNA. The sample data list 150,000 to 200,000 clones, and 77% of these were observed just once. Jointly, the top ten make up approximately 7% of the sample.

The cohort consisted of approximately 690 healthy bone marrow donors. Cohort members were all nominally healthy when sampled, although unrecorded immune exposures were likely present. The donor was CMV seropositive and was included in the group of approximately 300 seropositive cohort members. Every donor gave a peripheral blood sample, and the peripheral blood mononuclear cells from that sample were used for TCR beta sequencing. Genomic DNA was extracted from the blood cell samples with the Qiagen DNeasy Blood Extraction Kit. This clone is a singleton in its sample. The specificity of this receptor is unknown. Base qualities are not recorded, but no much larger clone differs from it by a single base. From its cysteine to its phenylalanine, the CDR3 spans 17 amino acids. Solely the CDR3 DNA is kept, with 51 bases framed from the first base. From the germline V gene, CDR1 is SGDLS and CDR2 is YYNGEE. V sheds 3 bases and J sheds 7 bases, leaving 22 bases between their ends.

Recombination joined TRBV9 with TRBJ2-2; the D region possibly corresponds to TRBD1 (6 bases align). The sequenced sample consisted of PBMCs. This TCR was sampled from a male donor in good health and CMV-seropositive. Read as DNA, the sequence is TGTGCCAGCAGCGCCTCCTCTGGGCAGGGGCCCCGCGGGGAGCTGTTTTTT. It codes for CASSASSGQGPRGELFF.